This T cell receptor (beta chain) stems from a study of blood T cell repertoires in COVID-19. Study information: Sites across the United States, Italy and Spain contributed samples from acute and convalescent COVID-19. PBMCs, B-cell-depleted T cells, or T cells were the source of the cDNA or gDNA that made up the material.

Per germline, CDR1 SGHAT and CDR2 FQNNGV. V was clipped by 0 bases and J by 6 bases, with 12 bases between them. The CDR3 has 14 amino acids. Per the authors' pipeline: Cell counts per sample came from amplifying reference gene primers. Clones were sequenced by immunoSEQ multiplex PCR, and TCRdb holds only the in-frame ones, with some missing. V, J and clone size were drawn from that table, and D and trimming were deduced from the DNA. The repertoire holds some 200,000 clones, with about 86% as singletons. The clonotype was recovered from a woman aged 60 to 75 with acute or convalescent COVID-19. Sequencing was carried out using peripheral blood. This rearrangement joins TRBV11-2 to TRBJ2-7, with D perhaps matching TRBD1 (6 bases). The CDR3 loop is CASSLDLGTTEQYF. In DNA, the CDR3 is TGTGCCAGCAGCTTAGATCTTGGGACAACCGAGCAGTACTTC.